What follows are 21 T cell receptor beta chains derived from one specimen sequenced in a study of shared clonotypes between healthy human individuals. TCRdb's copy holds only in-frame clones and misses some; the assay was immunoSEQ multiplex PCR. This sample carries around 1.9 million clones, 80% to 95% of them seen once, and the ten largest clones take 1.5% to 2%. Naive CD8 isolation took CD45RO-negative cells positively selected for CCR7 and excluded terminally differentiated effector memory CD45RA+ cells. Material: naive CD8+ T cells from PBMCs. These receptors all come from a young man in good health. Some clones in this sample may be carry-over from other donors' samples.

J is TRBJ1-2 and V is TRBV20-1, with a weak D call TRBD1 (5 bases). Germline V gene lookup returns CDR1 DFQATT and CDR2 SNEGSKA (reference sequence). V gave up 5 bases and J gave up 8 bases, with 12 bases separating them. The CDR3 consists of 11 residues. DNA of the CDR3: TGCAGTGCTCCTTCAGGGTACGGCTACACCTTC. It is translated as CSAPSGYGYTF.

This chain uses TRBV28 with TRBJ2-7; TRBD2 aligns across 9 bases. The CDR3 is 17 residues long. Germline values: CDR1 MDHEN, CDR2 SYDVKM. J gave up 3 bases and V 5 bases, and 14 bases lay outside the gene matches. CDR3 in DNA: TGTGCCAGCAGTCTCGACCCCCGACTAGCGGATCACTACGAGCAGTACTTC. Protein product: CASSLDPRLADHYEQYF.

This clone was recorded only once. The chain links TRBV28 to TRBJ2-7; 10 bases fit TRBD2. The CDR3 sequence is 16 residues long. Germline loops: CDR1 MDHEN, CDR2 SYDVKM. V lost 2 bases to trimming and J lost 0 bases; unmatched junction nucleotides: 4. The CDR3 DNA sequence: TGTGCCAGCAGTTTAGGGCGGACTAGCGGCTCCTACGAGCAGTACTTC. Its protein product is CASSLGRTSGSYEQYF.

The rearrangement uses TRBV7-2 and TRBJ2-7; 13 bases agree with TRBD2. J gave up 3 bases and V 5 bases, and 4 bases lay outside the gene matches. From germline, CDR1 is SGHTA and CDR2 FQGNSA. CDR3 length equals 15 residues. CDR3 region: CASSELAGGLYEQYF. CDR3 DNA: TGTGCCAGCAGCGAACTAGCGGGAGGGCTCTACGAGCAGTACTTC.

About this clone itself: This sample includes further DNA sequences coding for the same CDR3. This chain connects TRBV6-5 to TRBJ2-7; 8 bases are a match to TRBD1. This CDR3 has 14 amino acids. Germline CDR1 MNHEY, CDR2 SVGAGI. With 2 bases clipped from V and 2 bases from J, the junction kept 2 bases outside the gene matches. CDR3 residues: CASSYGQGPYEQYF. CDR3 bases: TGTGCCAGCAGTTACGGACAGGGCCCCTACGAGCAGTACTTC.

A single count supports this clone. This rearrangement joins TRBV4-2 to TRBJ1-2, with D possibly being TRBD1 (6 bases). This CDR3 region has 14 residues. Per germline, CDR1 LGHNA and CDR2 YNFKEQ. Trimming shortened V by 1 base and J by 5 bases, and 11 bases separated the two germline ends. The CDR3 bases are TGTGCCAGCAGCCAAGTGGAGACAGGTTATGGCTACACCTTC. Translation gives CASSQVETGYGYTF.

The chain is built from TRBV27 and TRBJ2-7, with TRBD1 matching over 7 bases. The CDR3 runs to 16 residues. With V trimmed by 3 bases and J by 7 bases, 15 bases remained unmatched. CDR1 and CDR2 from the germline V gene are MNHEY and SMNVEV (reference sequence). The CDR3 DNA sequence: TGTGCCAGCAGTTTTTCTATCGGACAGGCGACATTTGAGCAGTACTTC. Protein sequence: CASSFSIGQATFEQYF.

Turning to this clone: The sample has other DNA sequences that encode this CDR3 too. The genes are TRBV9 and TRBJ2-7; 9 positions match TRBD2. Germline CDR1 reads SGDLS; CDR2 reads YYNGEE. This CDR3 has 14 residues. Trimming at V came to 0 bases and at J to 3 bases, leaving 1 base not matched to a gene. CDR3 sequence reads: CASSVDSGGYEQYF. The CDR3 DNA reads TGTGCCAGCAGCGTAGATAGCGGGGGCTACGAGCAGTACTTC. Full variable domain (remainder filled in from reference TRBV9 and TRBJ2-7): DSGVTQTPKHLITATGQRVTLRCSPRSGDLSVYWYQQSLDQGLQFLIQYYNGEERAKGNILERFSAQQFPDLHSELNLSSLELGDSALYFCASSVDSGGYEQYFGPGTRLTVT.

V usage is TRBV11-2 and J usage is TRBJ2-1, with D uncertain. There are 17 residues in the CDR3. V dropped 5 bases and J dropped 0 bases, with 17 bases sitting between them. CDR1 SGHAT and CDR2 FQNNGV come from the germline V gene. CDR3 sequence: CASSPHGGISSYNEQFF. DNA of the CDR3: TGTGCCAGCAGCCCCCATGGTGGGATTAGCTCCTACAATGAGCAGTTCTTC.

The chain is built from TRBV10-3 and TRBJ2-7; 9 bases are shared with TRBD2. After removal of 4 bases from V and 2 bases from J, the junction contained 18 bases not matched to a gene. There are 19 residues in the CDR3. In germline, CDR1 is ENHRY, CDR2 SYGVKD. DNA for the CDR3: TGTGCCATCAGTGGCCCGCTTACCGGGACTAGCCTGCCTGCCTACGAGCAGTACTTC. It encodes CAISGPLTGTSLPAYEQYF.

This sequence joins TRBV5-5 and TRBJ2-7, with 10 bases fitting TRBD2. Germline V CDR1 and CDR2: SGHKS, YYEKEE (reference sequence). There are 16 residues in the CDR3. Trimming cost V 5 bases and J 0 bases; bases outside gene matches: 8. The CDR3 sequence: CASSSSGSHYSYEQYF. Written as DNA, the CDR3 is TGTGCCAGCAGTTCTAGCGGGAGTCACTACTCCTACGAGCAGTACTTC.

The chain uses TRBV7-8 and TRBJ2-7; perhaps TRBD2 as D (5 bases). The CDR3 runs to 14 residues. With 1 base removed from V and 5 bases from J, the gap between germline ends came to 12 bases. CDR1 is SGHVS, CDR2 FQNEAQ, per germline. CDR3 loop: CASSLEERRDEQYF. The CDR3, as DNA: TGTGCCAGCAGCTTAGAGGAGCGGAGAGACGAGCAGTACTTC.

The chain links TRBV5-4 to TRBJ2-7; 10 nucleotides line up with TRBD2. V lost 4 bases to trimming and J lost 5 bases; unmatched junction nucleotides: 6. The CDR3 length is 14 residues. The germline gives CDR1 SGHNT, CDR2 YYREEE (reference sequence). CDR3 protein: CASSPSGRAHEQYF. The CDR3 DNA reads as TGTGCCAGCAGCCCGAGCGGGAGGGCCCACGAGCAGTACTTC.

The chain links TRBV19 to TRBJ2-3; 8 nucleotides match TRBD1. The germline V gene has CDR1 LNHDA and CDR2 SQIVND (reference sequence). The CDR3 is made up of 14 amino acids. The trim removed 6 bases at V and 4 bases at J, leaving 6 bases unmatched. The CDR3 reads CASSRTGFADTQYF. The CDR3 DNA sequence: TGTGCCAGTAGCAGGACAGGGTTTGCAGATACGCAGTATTTT.

The V call is TRBV9, the J call TRBJ2-3, with 10 positions matching TRBD2. The CDR3 extends over 14 amino acids. With V trimmed by 3 bases and J by 6 bases, 4 bases remained unmatched. Germline V gene data show CDR1 as SGDLS and CDR2 as YYNGEE. In DNA, the CDR3 is TGTGCCAGCAGCGCGGAGGGACTAGCGGATACGCAGTATTTT. Its translation is CASSAEGLADTQYF.

This sequence joins TRBV29-1 and TRBJ2-5; 9 nucleotides align to TRBD2. The CDR3 extends over 16 amino acids. Trimming at V came to 6 bases and at J to 0 bases, leaving 11 bases not matched to a gene. Germline assignment: CDR1 SQVTM and CDR2 ANQGSEA. The CDR3: CSVLGGGEGYQETQYF. DNA of the CDR3: TGCAGCGTCTTAGGCGGGGGGGAGGGCTACCAAGAGACCCAGTACTTC.

The chain uses TRBV6-6 and TRBJ2-5, with D unclear. The J call may be wrong; the DNA end is better matched by TRBJ2-7. CDR1 and CDR2 from the germline V gene are MNHNY and SVGAGI (reference sequence). This CDR3 comprises 11 residues. The CDR3 loop is CATTASYEQYF. The DNA of the CDR3 is TGTGCCACCACAGCCTCCTACGAGCAGTACTTC.

The chain is built from TRBV5-1 and TRBJ2-7; D may be TRBD1 (6 bases). Germline assignment: CDR1 SGHRS and CDR2 YFSETQ. Deletions cut 1 base from V and 0 bases from J, with 14 bases between. CDR3 size: 16 residues. Written as DNA, the CDR3 is TGCGCCAGCAGCTTGTCCCGGGACACCCCCTCCTACGAGCAGTACTTC. It is translated as CASSLSRDTPSYEQYF.

The CDR3, as DNA: TGTGCCAGCAGGGACAGGGGGCCCACTGAAGCTTTCTTT. Translation: CASRDRGPTEAFF. This sequence joins TRBV11-2 and TRBJ1-1; 11 bases align to TRBD1. This CDR3 has 13 residues. The germline V gene encodes CDR1 SGHAT and CDR2 FQNNGV. V gave up 6 bases and J gave up 4 bases; unmatched junction bases: 1. The variable domain in full, with the rest retrieved from reference TRBV11-2 and TRBJ1-1, is EAGVAQSPRYKIIEKRQSVAFWCNPISGHATLYWYQQILGQGPKLLIQFQNNGVVDDSQLPKDRFSAERLKGVDSTLKIQPAKLEDSAVYLCASRDRGPTEAFFGQGTRLTVV.

CDR3 sequence reads: CASSLLGSPNEQFF. CDR3 bases: TGTGCCAGCAGCTTACTGGGTTCCCCCAATGAGCAGTTCTTC. J is TRBJ2-1 and V is TRBV7-3; D is unresolved. Germline CDR1 reads SGHTA; CDR2 reads FQGTGA. This CDR3 contains 14 residues. V lost 2 bases and J 6 bases, leaving 11 bases between the germline ends. Complete variable domain (other parts from reference TRBV7-3 and TRBJ2-1): GAGVSQTPSNKVTEKGKYVELRCDPISGHTALYWYRQSLGQGPEFLIYFQGTGAADDSGLPNDRFFAVRPEGSVSTLKIQRTERGDSAVYLCASSLLGSPNEQFFGPGTRLTVL.

This chain joins TRBV28 and TRBJ2-6; TRBD1 might be the D (6 bases). The CDR3 totals 16 residues. Per germline, CDR1 MDHEN and CDR2 SYDVKM. V lost 5 bases and J lost 4, with 15 bases in between. This CDR3 is CASSHWPGEGANVLTF. CDR3 coding DNA: TGTGCCAGCAGTCATTGGCCAGGGGAAGGGGCCAACGTCCTGACTTTC.